This T cell receptor beta chain was captured in a study of neoadjuvant anti-PD-1 for oral cavity cancer. For the study at large: Around day 43, patients without progression received a fourth nivolumab dose before surgery. Overall study results and limits: Pretreatment Treg/Th17 ratio correlated inversely with post-treatment tumor clonality.

This clone was counted once. Its cognate antigen is unknown. This table comes from immunoSEQ multiplex PCR, and its TCRdb copy is limited to in-frame clones, with some not included. Of fewer than 8,000 clones detected, roughly 60% appear once; the ten largest clones hold 3.2%. The CDR3 runs to 14 residues. Germline assignment: CDR1 MNHNY and CDR2 SVGAGI (reference sequence). V was trimmed by 11 bases and J by 5 bases, leaving 21 bases between them. The time point denotes: after neoadjuvant nivolumab, at surgical resection. The source was PBMCs, collected after nivolumab (anti-PD-1) treatment. The sequence was obtained from a person aged 35 to 85 with oral cavity squamous cell carcinoma. This chain connects TRBV6-6 to TRBJ2-5; D is possibly TRBD2 (6 bases). The CDR3 DNA sequence: TGTGCCTCCACGCGGGACTTACAGACCGAGACCCAGTACTTC. Protein sequence: CASTRDLQTETQYF.